The entry below describes one TCR beta chain. The antigen is unknown. These data are taken from a study of CD8 T cells in ankylosing spondylitis. The study's findings and limits: Significant enrichment of disease-linked clones was reportedly seen in matched ankylosing spondylitis synovial fluid. Earlier authors reported some of these motif variants in reactive arthritis synovial fluid and blood. There was a TCR beta motif, made of several highly homologous variants, that appeared characteristic of ankylosing spondylitis blood.

The CDR3 consists of 12 residues. The V and J ends lost 3 bases and 5 bases, in that order; junction bases with no gene match: 4. Germline lookup yields CDR1 SQVTM and CDR2 ANQGSEA. TCRdb fed the 5' RACE reads into MiXCR, producing one record per CDR3 protein. The repertoire consists of fewer than 25,000 distinct CDR3 sequences, with approximately 12% occurring once and the leading ten covering about 35%. The source of this sequence is a male donor with ankylosing spondylitis or in good health (not recorded which). Sequencing was carried out using blood. This rearrangement joins TRBV29-1 to TRBJ2-7; 7 positions agree with TRBD2. In DNA form, the CDR3 reads TGCAGCGTTGAGTCGGGGGGAAACGAGCAGTACTTC. Amino acid sequence: CSVESGGNEQYF.